A selection of T cell receptor beta chains follows, all from one sample in a study of shared clonotypes between healthy human individuals. Assay: immunoSEQ multiplex PCR; the TCRdb copy retains only in-frame clones and omits some. Of about 2.4 million clones detected, 80% to 95% appear once; the ten largest clones hold 0.36%. What was sequenced was naive CD4+ T cells from PBMCs. These TCRs come from a young man in good health. Some clones in this sample may be carry-over from other donors' samples. Both conserved end residues are part of each CDR3. D genes are given only for firm matches. Not all rows give a size; the values are once, few, many and, for expanded clones, a class.

DNA: TGTGCCAGCAGTCACGCGGACAGGGAGTTTAGAGGCTACACCTTC
CDR3: CASSHADREFRGYTF
size: .
V: TRBV7-9
J: TRBJ1-2
D: TRBD1

DNA: TGTGCCAGCAGCTTCCGTACCCGGGCCCAAACTGAAGCTTTCTTT
CDR3: CASSFRTRAQTEAFF
size: .
V: TRBV7-8
J: TRBJ1-1
D: .

DNA: TGTGCCAGCAGCTTGTTTCCGGGGAGTGAAGCTTTCTTT
CDR3: CASSLFPGSEAFF
size: few
V: TRBV7-9
J: TRBJ1-1
D: .

DNA: TGTGCCAGTAGTATTAACAGGGTTGAGACCCAGTACTTC
CDR3: CASSINRVETQYF
size: .
V: TRBV19
J: TRBJ2-5
D: .

DNA: TGCGCCAGCAGCTTGTCTTGGACAGGGGCGAACACTGAAGCTTTCTTT
CDR3: CASSLSWTGANTEAFF
size: .
V: TRBV5-1
J: TRBJ1-1
D: TRBD1

DNA: TGTGCCAGTAGTATTTATCGTATGGGGCACGATGAGCAGTTCTTC
CDR3: CASSIYRMGHDEQFF
size: .
V: TRBV19
J: TRBJ2-1
D: .

DNA: TGCGCCAGCAGTGCTGGCAGCGGGAGGTTTACCGGGGAGCTGTTTTTT
CDR3: CASSAGSGRFTGELFF
size: .
V: TRBV10-1
J: TRBJ2-2
D: TRBD2

DNA: TGTGCCAGCAGCTTGGGGGGCGGGAGCTCCTACAATGAGCAGTTCTTC
CDR3: CASSLGGGSSYNEQFF
size: .
V: TRBV5-4
J: TRBJ2-1
D: TRBD2

DNA: TGTGCCAGCAGCCCTGACAGATATAATGAAAAACTGTTTTTT
CDR3: CASSPDRYNEKLFF
size: .
V: TRBV7-2
J: TRBJ1-4
D: .

DNA: TGTGCCAGCAGTCCCGGGGTTAGTAGCGGGATGGAGACCCAGTACTTC
CDR3: CASSPGVSSGMETQYF
size: .
V: TRBV28
J: TRBJ2-5
D: TRBD2

DNA: TGCGCCAGCACGCAAGCGGGAGGGCCTCCTTGGGATACGCAGTATTTT
CDR3: CASTQAGGPPWDTQYF
size: .
V: TRBV4-1
J: TRBJ2-3
D: TRBD2

DNA: TGTGCCAGCAGCCAGGGACAGGTTGAGACTGAAGCTTTCTTT
CDR3: CASSQGQVETEAFF
size: .
V: TRBV7-2
J: TRBJ1-1
D: TRBD1

DNA: TGTGCCAGCAGCCCGGGACAGGGCCTTAACTATGGCTACACCTTC
CDR3: CASSPGQGLNYGYTF
size: .
V: TRBV7-9
J: TRBJ1-2
D: TRBD1

DNA: TGTGCCAGCAGCCCAGGCAAGGGGCTCCGAAATCAGCCCCAGCATTTT
CDR3: CASSPGKGLRNQPQHF
size: .
V: TRBV7-2
J: TRBJ1-5
D: .

DNA: TGTGCCAGCAGCTTGAAGGAAGGACTAGATACGCAGTATTTT
CDR3: CASSLKEGLDTQYF
size: .
V: TRBV7-8
J: TRBJ2-3
D: .

DNA: TGTGCCAGCAGCCATGGAGGAAGCAGCCTGAATGAAAAACTGTTTTTT
CDR3: CASSHGGSSLNEKLFF
size: .
V: TRBV14
J: TRBJ1-4
D: .

DNA: TGTGCCAGCCGGTATAGGGCAGGGGGTTCCTACGAGCAGTACTTC
CDR3: CASRYRAGGSYEQYF
size: .
V: TRBV19
J: TRBJ2-7
D: TRBD1

DNA: TGTGCCAGTAGTTCCCGGGACAGGGGGGACGAGCAGTACTTC
CDR3: CASSSRDRGDEQYF
size: once
V: TRBV19
J: TRBJ2-7
D: TRBD1

DNA: TGTGCCAGCACTCGACAACCTGGGGGGGATGAAAAACTGTTTTTT
CDR3: CASTRQPGGDEKLFF
size: .
V: TRBV6-1
J: TRBJ1-4
D: .

DNA: TGCGCCAGCAGCCAGGACAGGGGTTGGTACCAAGAGACCCAGTACTTC
CDR3: CASSQDRGWYQETQYF
size: .
V: TRBV4-1
J: TRBJ2-5
D: TRBD1

DNA: TGTGCCTGGAGTAAGGGAGTAGCGGGAGGGATAAGCCAAGAGACCCAGTACTTC
CDR3: CAWSKGVAGGISQETQYF
size: .
V: TRBV30
J: TRBJ2-5
D: TRBD2

DNA: TGCAGTGCTATCAAAAATGAAAAACTGTTTTTT
CDR3: CSAIKNEKLFF
size: .
V: TRBV20-1
J: TRBJ1-4
D: .

DNA: TGTGCCAGCAGCTCGGGGACAGATGAAAAACTGTTTTTT
CDR3: CASSSGTDEKLFF
size: once
V: TRBV5-4
J: TRBJ1-4
D: TRBD1

DNA: TGTGCCAGCAGTCGAGACAGGGCAGGGCAGCCCCAGCATTTT
CDR3: CASSRDRAGQPQHF
size: .
V: TRBV6-6
J: TRBJ1-5
D: TRBD1

DNA: TGTGCCAGCAGTCTACCCTATGGGACAGGGGACTACGAGCAGTACTTC
CDR3: CASSLPYGTGDYEQYF
size: .
V: TRBV28
J: TRBJ2-7
D: TRBD1

DNA: TGTGCCAGCAGCCAAAGGGGTCACATACTAGCGGGAGTACTTGGCGATGAGCAGTTCTTC
CDR3: CASSQRGHILAGVLGDEQFF
size: .
V: TRBV2
J: TRBJ2-1
D: TRBD2

DNA: TGTGCCAGCTCACCACTTCCGGCACCGGCCAAAAACATTCAGTACTTC
CDR3: CASSPLPAPAKNIQYF
size: .
V: TRBV18
J: TRBJ2-4
D: .